These 26 T cell receptor beta chains were all obtained from the same sample, sequenced in a study of T cell responses to AZD1222 COVID-19 vaccine (dated by TCRdb to the early 2020s). The time point label, read with the paper, signifies: baseline before first vaccination. Read against the paper, the sample's treatment or condition label means: meningococcal conjugate vaccine given as trial control. Libraries were built with the immunoSEQ multiplex PCR assay. Entries here come from immuneACCESS through TCRdb and include only in-frame sequences with V and J called. Some clones fail to appear in such tables; in the studies checked, an unresolved V gene covers under half of the shortfall, and the cause of the remainder is unknown. For this sample the table gives 100,000 to 120,000 clones, of which more than 70% were detected only once. The top ten clonotypes cover roughly 3.2% of the sample. The specimen was peripheral blood, collected on day 0 of MenACWY control vaccination. Receptor source: an adult in good health.

This clone has just a few counts. The chain couples TRBV4-2 to TRBJ1-3; perhaps TRBD1 as D (5 bases). Germline loops: CDR1 LGHNA, CDR2 YNFKEQ. CDR3 length equals 16 residues. The ends were cut back, 0 bases at V and 2 bases at J, with 11 bases in the middle. The CDR3 region has the DNA TGTGCCAGCAGCCAAGATCCTGGACAAACTGGAAACACCATATATTTT. Amino acid sequence: CASSQDPGQTGNTIYF.

This chain uses TRBV9 with TRBJ2-2, with 7 bases aligning to TRBD1. The CDR3 spans 15 residues. The V gene end was trimmed by 4 bases and the J gene end by 0 bases; junction bases not matched to a gene: 3. Germline assignment: CDR1 SGDLS and CDR2 YYNGEE. CDR3 DNA: TGTGCCAGCAGCCCGGGACAGACGAACACCGGGGAGCTGTTTTTT. Translation gives CASSPGQTNTGELFF.

This clone was picked up a small number of times. The DNA for the CDR3 is TGTGCCAGCAGCCCTACGGGACCAAATTCACCCCTCCACTTT. As protein: CASSPTGPNSPLHF. The chain links TRBV4-2 to TRBJ1-6, with D perhaps TRBD1 (5 bases). The CDR3 length is 14 residues. V shed 4 bases and J shed 7 bases, with 11 bases lying between them. The germline gives CDR1 LGHNA, CDR2 YNFKEQ.

The chain couples TRBV7-2 to TRBJ2-1; the D call may be TRBD1 or TRBD2 (5 bases each). The CDR3 covers 17 residues. V was shortened by 2 bases and J by 6 bases, with 20 bases between the two germline ends. From germline, CDR1 is SGHTA and CDR2 FQGNSA. CDR3 bases: TGTGCCAGCAGCTTACGCCACCGGGACCCCTCGGGCAATGAGCAGTTCTTC. The encoded protein is CASSLRHRDPSGNEQFF.

The J gene is TRBJ1-2, the V gene TRBV5-1; a possible D gene is TRBD1 (6 bases). V lost 0 bases, J lost 8 bases, and 14 bases lay in between. Germline lookup yields CDR1 SGHRS and CDR2 YFSETQ. This CDR3 is built from 14 residues. For the CDR3, the DNA is TGCGCCAGCAGCTTGGGAAACACAGGGCCCGGCTACACCTTC. Encoded protein: CASSLGNTGPGYTF.

The chain is built from TRBV10-3 and TRBJ2-7, with D perhaps being TRBD1 or TRBD2 (6 bases each). Trimming removed 8 bases at V and 4 bases at J, with 18 bases between. The CDR3 is made up of 14 amino acids. The germline gives CDR1 ENHRY, CDR2 SYGVKD. CDR3 sequence (DNA): TGTGCCATCTCGGGGGCCCCCGGTAAGTACGAGCAGTACTTC. It translates to CAISGAPGKYEQYF.

The rearrangement uses TRBV20-1 and TRBJ1-2; D remains unclear. CDR1 DFQATT and CDR2 SNEGSKA come from the germline V gene (reference sequence). Trimming pared 1 base from V and 3 bases from J, leaving 3 bases between. This CDR3 spans 11 amino acids. CDR3 in DNA: TGCAGTGCTAGAGCGGACTATGGCTACACCTTC. It is translated as CSARADYGYTF.

This clone was found a few times. The chain couples TRBV5-4 to TRBJ1-2; the D is unclear. CDR3 length: 12 residues. The ends were cut back, 5 bases at V and 6 bases at J, with 11 bases in the middle. CDR1 is SGHNT, CDR2 YYREEE, per germline (reference sequence). The CDR3 DNA reads TGTGCCAGCAGACAAAGGGAAGATGGCTACACCTTC. Its protein is CASRQREDGYTF.

The V gene is TRBV12-3 or TRBV12-4, the J gene TRBJ1-5; D is unresolved. Trimming removed 7 bases at V and 8 bases at J, with 15 bases between. The CDR3 runs to 13 residues. As DNA, the CDR3 is TGTGCCAGCATGGACGGGTCCGGTAAGCCCCAGCATTTT. Amino acids: CASMDGSGKPQHF.

The rearrangement links TRBV28 to TRBJ1-2; D gene uncertain. V shed 6 bases and J shed 8 bases, with 19 bases lying between them. This CDR3 has 14 residues. From germline, CDR1 is MDHEN and CDR2 SYDVKM. CDR3 sequence: CASSPGPSLGGYTF. The DNA for the CDR3 is TGTGCCAGCAGCCCCGGACCTTCTCTGGGGGGCTACACCTTC.

The rearrangement links TRBV28 to TRBJ1-2, with 8 bases that match TRBD1. J was trimmed by 6 bases and V by 5 bases; bases with no gene match: 8. This CDR3 has 14 amino acids. CDR1 and CDR2 from the germline V gene are MDHEN and SYDVKM. The CDR3 sequence is CASSIRGTGDGYTF. CDR3 DNA sequence: TGTGCCAGCAGTATACGCGGGACAGGTGATGGCTACACCTTC.

V and J are TRBV4-1 and TRBJ2-7; possibly TRBD1 for D (5 bases). Trimming shortened V by 4 bases and J by 6 bases, and 19 bases separated the two germline ends. Looked up from germline, CDR1 is MGHRA and CDR2 is YSYEKL. There are 15 residues in the CDR3. The CDR3 nucleotides read TGCGCCAGCAGCCCCCAGGACATGGAGCTGGGCGAGCAGTACTTC. Translated, it gives CASSPQDMELGEQYF.

V usage is TRBV12-3 or TRBV12-4 and J usage is TRBJ1-1; a weak D match, TRBD1 (5 bases). This CDR3 has 13 amino acids. The V gene lost 6 bases and the J gene lost 8 bases, with 16 bases spanning the gap. The CDR3: CASRPQGYGEAFF. CDR3 nucleotide sequence: TGTGCCAGCAGGCCGCAGGGATATGGGGAAGCTTTCTTT.

This chain uses TRBV5-5 with TRBJ2-2, with 7 bases lining up with TRBD1. The J segment lost 6 bases and the V segment lost 2 bases, leaving 1 base of the junction unmatched. The V gene's germline CDR1 is SGHKS and CDR2 YYEKEE (reference sequence). The CDR3 has 13 amino acids. CDR3 nucleotides: TGTGCCAGCAGCTTAACAGGGGCCGGGGAGCTGTTTTTT. Protein: CASSLTGAGELFF.

The rearrangement links TRBV4-1 to TRBJ1-5; maybe TRBD1 (5 bases). The CDR3 has 14 residues. Trimming took 4 bases from V and 1 from J, leaving 8 bases between them. CDR1 and CDR2 (germline): MGHRA, YSYEKL. Written as DNA, the CDR3 is TGCGCCAGCAGCCCGGGGGGGAGCAATCAGCCCCAGCATTTT. Its translation: CASSPGGSNQPQHF.

The rearrangement uses TRBV19 and TRBJ1-3; D not resolved. The CDR3 covers 14 residues. The germline V gene encodes CDR1 LNHDA and CDR2 SQIVND (reference sequence). V lost 4 bases to trimming and J lost 4 bases, with 11 bases between them. The CDR3 DNA is TGTGCCAGTAGTACCACGGGGTACGGAAACACCATATATTTT. Translated: CASSTTGYGNTIYF.

This chain links TRBV7-3 with TRBJ2-7, with no clear D. Germline V lookup: CDR1 SGHTA, CDR2 FQGTGA. This CDR3 is built from 14 residues. Trimming pared 1 base from V and 2 bases from J, leaving 9 bases between. The CDR3: CASSLMAGAYEQYF. In DNA, the CDR3 is TGTGCCAGCAGCTTAATGGCAGGCGCCTACGAGCAGTACTTC.

CDR3: CASSFRGGASYEQYF. The DNA for the CDR3 is TGTGCCAGCAGTTTCCGGGGAGGAGCCTCCTACGAGCAGTACTTC. The chain uses TRBV27 and TRBJ2-7; the D gene is possibly TRBD2 (6 bases). With 3 bases removed from V and 0 bases from J, the gap between germline ends came to 12 bases. CDR1 MNHEY and CDR2 SMNVEV come from the germline V gene (reference sequence). The CDR3 length is 15 residues.

V gene TRBV6-5 combines with J gene TRBJ1-2; D uncertain. CDR1 is MNHEY, CDR2 SVGAGI, per germline. Trimming left V 6 bases short and J 7 bases short, with 18 bases between. CDR3 length: 14 residues. The CDR3 is CASRPIDKAPGYTF. In DNA form, the CDR3 reads TGTGCCAGCAGGCCTATCGACAAGGCCCCTGGCTACACCTTC.

The rearrangement links TRBV10-2 to TRBJ1-6; tentatively, D is TRBD1 (6 bases). Trimming left V 5 bases short and J 9 bases short, with 14 bases between. CDR1 and CDR2 from the germline V gene are WSHSY and SAAADI. This CDR3 region has 14 residues. CDR3 residues: CASSPGPGASPLHF. The CDR3 nucleotides read TGCGCCAGCAGTCCGGGACCAGGGGCTTCACCCCTCCACTTT.

This clone was detected a few times. J is TRBJ2-7 and V is TRBV7-2; possible D gene TRBD2, 6 bases. The CDR3 sequence is 14 residues long. V lost 5 bases and J 1 base, leaving 12 bases between the germline ends. Per germline, CDR1 SGHTA and CDR2 FQGNSA. CDR3 residues: CASSTGLTSYEQYF. CDR3 bases: TGTGCCAGCAGCACGGGACTGACATCCTACGAGCAGTACTTC.

V and J are TRBV4-3 and TRBJ2-6; D may match TRBD1 or TRBD2 (5 bases each). V was shortened by 0 bases and J by 0 bases, with 15 bases between the two germline ends. In germline, CDR1 is LGHNA, CDR2 YSLEER. CDR3 size: 19 residues. The CDR3, as DNA: TGCGCCAGCAGCCAAGATCGGCCAGGGACGTCCTCTGGGGCCAACGTCCTGACTTTC. Encoded protein: CASSQDRPGTSSGANVLTF.

This rearrangement joins TRBV5-1 to TRBJ1-2; the match to TRBD1 covers 7 bases. V lost 0 bases to trimming and J lost 8 bases; unmatched junction nucleotides: 7. The germline CDR1 and CDR2 sequences are SGHRS and YFSETQ. There are 14 residues in the CDR3. In DNA form, the CDR3 reads TGCGCCAGCAGCTTGGGGACAGGCAAACGGGGCTACACCTTC. Protein product: CASSLGTGKRGYTF.

J is TRBJ2-3 and V is TRBV10-1; no clear D gene. This CDR3 region has 13 residues. Per the germline V gene, CDR1 is WNHNN and CDR2 is SYGVQD (reference sequence). V was trimmed by 5 bases and J by 2 bases, leaving 8 bases between them. CDR3 in amino acids: CASSLTNTDTQYF. CDR3 sequence (DNA): TGCGCCAGCAGTCTGACAAACACAGATACGCAGTATTTT.

The chain employs TRBV6-1 and TRBJ1-2; no firm D call. Germline-derived CDR1 and CDR2 are MNHNS and SASEGT. The V end lost 1 base, the J end lost 8 bases, and 5 bases lay between the germline ends. The CDR3 loop spans 11 amino acids. CDR3 region: CASSEVRGYTF. The CDR3 coding sequence is TGTGCCAGCAGTGAAGTTCGGGGCTACACCTTC.

V and J are TRBV9 and TRBJ1-2, with D unclear. V lost 0 bases to trimming and J lost 0 bases, with 6 bases between them. Germline CDR1 is SGDLS and CDR2 is YYNGEE. CDR3 length: 14 amino acids. The DNA for the CDR3 is TGTGCCAGCAGCGTAGGGCGGGCTAACTATGGCTACACCTTC. It specifies CASSVGRANYGYTF. The full variable domain, completed using reference TRBV9 and TRBJ1-2, is DSGVTQTPKHLITATGQRVTLRCSPRSGDLSVYWYQQSLDQGLQFLIQYYNGEERAKGNILERFSAQQFPDLHSELNLSSLELGDSALYFCASSVGRANYGYTFGSGTRLTVV.